Detailed here is one T cell receptor (beta chain). Its antigen specificity is not known. No clone much larger than this one lies a single base away; base qualities are absent. The immunoSEQ Assay, a bias-controlled multiplex PCR, was used to amplify TCRbeta CDR3 regions from genomic DNA. Per the original workflow: Nucleated cell counts per sample were estimated from amplification of reference gene primers within the assay. Sequence reads were collapsed and filtered to measure the absolute abundance of every unique TCRbeta CDR3 rearrangement. For each sample, productive Simpson clonality was calculated as the square root of Simpson's diversity index across productive rearrangements. As stored in TCRdb, this immuneACCESS dataset retains in-frame rearrangements with V and J assigned. A fraction of the clones does not appear; measured against another copy, unresolved V genes explain less than half of the discrepancy, and the remainder lacks a known reason. D and trimming come from the DNA, and the V and J calls and clone size come from that table. The sample records roughly 210,000 clones, 84% of which are singletons. The ten largest clones add up to 10% to 13% of the sample.

This sample was included in a study of blood T cell repertoires in COVID-19 (dated by TCRdb to about 2020). The study in broad terms: The collaborator samples originated in the United States, Italy and Spain and spanned the acute and convalescent phases of COVID-19. The material from the prospective study consisted of cDNA or gDNA derived from T cells, B-cell-depleted T cells, or PBMCs. The dataset comprised deeply sampled blood TCRbeta repertoires from subjects exposed to, actively infected with, or recovered from COVID-19. The repertoires were made available in a free public database intended to serve as a resource for research on the immune response to SARS-CoV-2. The samples were drawn from two sources: the first 160 participants of the ongoing ImmuneRACE study, and 950 to 1,500 subjects contributed by 6 global collaborators. The sample metadata nearly always contained a de-identified subject ID, COVID-19 status, age in years and sex. Where available, HLA class I and class II types were taken from metadata supplied by the sample provider and were not determined by assay-based typing.

At one collaborating source in Seattle, patients were enrolled during active infection and were followed longitudinally through the course of disease. The collaborating institutions used their own protocols to collect whole blood in K2EDTA tubes. For TCRbeta analysis, collaborator samples were shipped as frozen whole blood, as isolated PBMCs, or as DNA extracted from either sample type. CDR1 and CDR2 are drawn from the germline V gene (reference sequence): SEHNR, FQNEAQ. The CDR3, cysteine through phenylalanine, is 16 amino acids long. The read is trimmed to its CDR3 DNA, 48 bases read in frame from base 1. Relative to germline, V is missing 3 bases and J is missing 2 bases, with 4 bases of the junction outside any gene match. The paper as a whole reports these results and caveats: The quantity of clinical and demographic metadata differed by source and by participant and was supplied without curation.

The rearranged chain carries TRBV7-9 and TRBJ2-2, and 9 junction bases match TRBD1. Material: peripheral blood. This TCR derives from a woman aged 80 or older with COVID-19, enrolled during active disease. The DNA sequence reads TGTGCCAGCAGCTTTGGGACAGGGAAAAACACCGGGGAGCTGTTTTTT. The encoded protein is CASSFGTGKNTGELFF.